One sample yielded the 22 T cell receptor beta chains listed below, sequenced in a study of cytomegalovirus exposure and HLA in healthy donors. Measured with immunoSEQ multiplex PCR; TCRdb has only the in-frame clones, and not every one. The sample has about 110,000 clones; around 90% are singletons. The sequencing input was PBMCs. The receptor source for this set is a woman aged 18-35 years in good health and CMV-seropositive.

On this clone itself: Germline is not matched at one junction end, which may reflect a read error. The chain recombines TRBV18 with TRBJ2-7; D is possibly TRBD1 (5 bases). Germline-derived CDR1 and CDR2 are KGHSH and LQKENI. The CDR3 runs 13 residues. The chain's CDR3 is CASSPPRDYEQYF. CDR3 nucleotide sequence: TGTGCCAGCTCCCCACCCAGGGACTACGAGCAGTACTTC. The whole variable domain, filled in from reference TRBV18 and TRBJ2-7, reads NAGVMQNPRHLVRRRGQEARLRCSPMKGHSHVYWYRQLPEEGLKFMVYLQKENIIDESGMPKERFSAEFPKEGPSILRIQQVVRGDSAAYFCASSPPRDYEQYFGPGTRLTVT.

The chain recombines TRBV11-2 with TRBJ2-7, with 12 bases aligning to TRBD2. Losses at the gene ends were 5 bases for V and 2 bases for J; bases not matched to a gene: 4. The CDR3 contains 15 residues. Germline V gene lookup returns CDR1 SGHAT and CDR2 FQNNGV. In DNA form, the CDR3 reads TGTGCCAGCAGCCTGACTAGCGGGGGCCCCTACGAGCAGTACGTC. This sequence encodes CASSLTSGGPYEQYV.

This sequence joins TRBV7-9 and TRBJ1-1, with D possibly being TRBD1 (6 bases). Germline-derived CDR1 and CDR2 are SEHNR and FQNEAQ (reference sequence). The CDR3 sequence is 14 residues long. V was cut by 5 bases and J by 2 bases, with 12 bases left in between. The CDR3 region has the DNA TGTGCCAGCAGCCTAGGACAGATTAACACTGAAGCTTTCTTT. This translates into CASSLGQINTEAFF.

This chain joins TRBV18 and TRBJ2-1, with 8 bases identical to TRBD2. This CDR3 is built from 15 residues. The trim removed 5 bases at V and 3 bases at J, leaving 6 bases unmatched. CDR1 and CDR2 (germline): KGHSH, LQKENI. The CDR3 loop reads CASSESGGHYNEQFF. The CDR3 DNA sequence: TGTGCCAGCTCAGAGAGCGGGGGTCACTACAATGAGCAGTTCTTC.

The gene calls are TRBV6-5 and TRBJ2-6; a possible D gene is TRBD2 (5 bases). This CDR3 contains 15 residues. V was clipped by 6 bases and J by 4 bases, with 13 bases between them. Germline V gene data show CDR1 as MNHEY and CDR2 as SVGAGI. The CDR3 DNA reads as TGTGCCAGCAGCCTGGGAGTTCCAGGGGCCAACGTCCTGACTTTC. It encodes CASSLGVPGANVLTF.

The table lists this clone with a few counts. This chain connects TRBV11-2 to TRBJ1-6; D not resolved. This CDR3 region has 14 residues. In germline, CDR1 is SGHAT, CDR2 FQNNGV. V was trimmed by 3 bases and J by 7 bases, leaving 10 bases between them. Here the CDR3 reads CASSFSAGNSPLHF. CDR3 nucleotides: TGTGCCAGCAGCTTCTCGGCAGGAAATTCACCCCTCCACTTT. Full variable domain (missing parts from reference TRBV11-2 and TRBJ1-6): EAGVAQSPRYKIIEKRQSVAFWCNPISGHATLYWYQQILGQGPKLLIQFQNNGVVDDSQLPKDRFSAERLKGVDSTLKIQPAKLEDSAVYLCASSFSAGNSPLHFGNGTRLTVT.

This clone occurred a few times. This chain connects TRBV6-1 to TRBJ1-5; the match to TRBD1 covers 7 bases. Trimming at V came to 6 bases and at J to 4 bases, leaving 3 bases not matched to a gene. Germline V lookup: CDR1 MNHNS, CDR2 SASEGT. CDR3 size: 13 residues. This CDR3 is CASRETGNQPQHF. The CDR3 DNA is TGTGCCAGCAGGGAGACAGGGAATCAGCCCCAGCATTTT.

This clone was recorded at least ten times. V gene TRBV28 combines with J gene TRBJ1-5; D remains unclear. V was trimmed by 5 bases and J by 7 bases, leaving 15 bases between them. CDR3 length: 14 residues. CDR1 and CDR2 from the germline V gene are MDHEN and SYDVKM. The CDR3 reads CASSPPSGAQPQHF. As DNA, the CDR3 is TGTGCCAGCAGTCCCCCCTCGGGTGCGCAGCCCCAGCATTTT.

This chain links TRBV7-6 with TRBJ2-2; TRBD1 matches at 9 bases. This CDR3 is built from 16 residues. V lost 5 bases, J lost 7 bases, and 11 bases stayed unmatched. CDR1 SGHVS and CDR2 FNYEAQ come from the germline V gene. DNA for the CDR3: TGTGCCAGCAGCGACCGGGACAGGGATTTCCTCGGGGAGCTGTTTTTT. Protein product: CASSDRDRDFLGELFF.

V and J are TRBV6-1 and TRBJ2-1, with 7 bases aligning to TRBD2. The germline gives CDR1 MNHNS, CDR2 SASEGT. Unmatched junction bases numbered 5, after V lost 3 bases and J lost 3 bases. The CDR3 has 15 residues. DNA for the CDR3: TGTGCCAGCAGTGATCCTAGCGGATACTACAATGAGCAGTTCTTC. Amino acid sequence: CASSDPSGYYNEQFF.

The chain combines TRBV5-8 with TRBJ2-7; a possible D gene is TRBD1 (5 bases). With 4 bases removed from V and 4 bases from J, the gap between germline ends came to 18 bases. CDR1 SGHTS and CDR2 YDEGEE come from the germline V gene. The CDR3 contains 15 residues. The CDR3 loop is CASSLTVTSKYEQYV. The CDR3 DNA is TGTGCCAGCAGCCTGACAGTGACCAGCAAGTACGAGCAGTACGTC.

The rearrangement uses TRBV6-5 and TRBJ2-3; 8 bases fit TRBD2. The CDR3 runs to 13 residues. V trimming: 8 bases; J trimming: 5 bases; junction bases outside the gene matches: 6. CDR1 and CDR2 (germline): MNHEY, SVGAGI. The CDR3 protein is CASHGGERDTQYF. The CDR3 DNA reads as TGTGCCAGCCACGGGGGGGAGAGAGATACGCAGTATTTT.

This clone was picked up one time. CDR3 in amino acids: CASSGEIYEQYF. The CDR3 nucleotides read TGTGCCAGCAGTGGCGAGATCTACGAGCAGTACTTC. This rearrangement joins TRBV6-1 to TRBJ2-7, with D uncertain. V was cut by 4 bases and J by 3 bases, with 7 bases left in between. This CDR3 comprises 12 residues. Germline V CDR1 and CDR2: MNHNS, SASEGT.

The chain recombines TRBV9 with TRBJ2-5; D might be TRBD1 (5 bases). CDR1 is SGDLS, CDR2 YYNGEE, per germline. V was cut by 1 base and J by 1 base, with 11 bases left in between. This CDR3 is built from 15 residues. Here the CDR3 reads CASSVQGNRQETQYF. The CDR3 nucleotides read TGTGCCAGCAGCGTACAGGGAAATCGCCAAGAGACCCAGTACTTC.

This clone has only a few counts. V gene TRBV27 combines with J gene TRBJ1-1; 7 bases line up with TRBD1. This CDR3 contains 12 residues. Germline assignment: CDR1 MNHEY and CDR2 SMNVEV (reference sequence). The V gene end was trimmed by 5 bases and the J gene end by 8 bases; junction bases not matched to a gene: 5. The DNA of the CDR3 is TGTGCCAGCAGTGGGATGGGACAGGAAGCTTTCTTT. As protein: CASSGMGQEAFF.

The chain employs TRBV4-1 and TRBJ2-2; D might be TRBD2 (7 bases). From germline, CDR1 is MGHRA and CDR2 YSYEKL. The CDR3 extends over 17 amino acids. Trimming left V 0 bases short and J 3 bases short, with 14 bases between. In nucleotides, the CDR3 is TGCGCCAGCAGCCAAGATAAGGGGGGGGCCGACACCGGGGAGCTGTTTTTT. Its translation: CASSQDKGGADTGELFF.

The chain is built from TRBV6-5 and TRBJ2-7; unclear D gene. CDR1 MNHEY and CDR2 SVGAGI come from the germline V gene. The length of the CDR3 is 15 residues. With 5 bases removed from V and 1 base from J, the gap between germline ends came to 15 bases. The CDR3 DNA sequence: TGTGCCAGCAGTAAAGACATATCCAATTCCTACGAGCAGTACTTC. Encoded protein: CASSKDISNSYEQYF.

The CDR3 loop reads CASSVEGREPQHF. CDR3 coding DNA: TGTGCCAGCAGCGTGGAGGGGCGGGAGCCCCAGCATTTT. The V call is TRBV9, the J call TRBJ1-5, with D tentatively TRBD1 (5 bases). This CDR3 contains 13 residues. Germline values: CDR1 SGDLS, CDR2 YYNGEE. The germline V and J ends were trimmed by 2 bases and 8 bases, with 11 bases remaining between them.

The V call is TRBV25-1, the J call TRBJ1-1; 7 bases are a match to TRBD1. CDR3 length: 17 residues. Losses at the gene ends were 3 bases for V and 1 base for J; bases not matched to a gene: 11. Germline CDR1 MGHDK, CDR2 SYGVNS. DNA for the CDR3: TGTGCCAGCAGTGACTCCGGGACAGCGTTTTGGAACACTGAAGCTTTCTTT. Translated, it gives CASSDSGTAFWNTEAFF.

This clone was detected only once. This rearrangement joins TRBV4-1 to TRBJ2-7; no definite D call. V gave up 2 bases and J gave up 4 bases, with 6 bases separating them. CDR3 length: 12 amino acids. CDR1 is MGHRA, CDR2 YSYEKL, per germline. CDR3 DNA: TGCGCCAGCAGCCAAAACACGTACGAGCAGTACTTC. Translating it yields CASSQNTYEQYF.

The rearrangement links TRBV28 to TRBJ2-7, with a possible D match to TRBD2 (5 bases). CDR1 MDHEN and CDR2 SYDVKM come from the germline V gene. The ends were cut back, 6 bases at V and 3 bases at J, with 18 bases in the middle. CDR3 length: 15 amino acids. The CDR3: CASSLARNLLYEQYF. As DNA, the CDR3 is TGTGCCAGCAGCCTAGCCCGAAACCTTCTCTACGAGCAGTACTTC.

The chain recombines TRBV7-9 with TRBJ2-3, with D perhaps matching TRBD1 (6 bases). Germline lookup yields CDR1 SEHNR and CDR2 FQNEAQ (reference sequence). The CDR3 covers 15 residues. V lost 3 bases and J lost 2, with 12 bases in between. CDR3 nucleotide sequence: TGTGCCAGCAGCTTGGCACAGGGTCCCACAGATACGCAGTATTTT. Its translation is CASSLAQGPTDTQYF.